The clone carrying this TCR beta chain was observed a single time. What it binds is unknown. Germline values: CDR1 SGHTA, CDR2 FQGNSA. CDR3 size: 15 residues. The junction had 8 bases not matched to a gene; V was cut back by 10 bases and J by 4 bases. This record belongs to a study of OX40 agonist ivuxolimab in advanced cancers. Study as a whole: Hepatocellular carcinoma, melanoma, renal cell or head and neck cancer affected the dose-escalation patients. Study observations and caveats: There were also nonresponders showing low normalized T-cell clonal expansion.

The method was immunoSEQ multiplex PCR; TCRdb's version includes in-frame clones alone and lacks a portion of them. The table includes roughly 32,000 clones, roughly 85% detected once. The V and J genes are TRBV7-2 and TRBJ2-3, with 13 bases fitting TRBD2. The sequence was collected from an adult with an advanced solid tumor such as melanoma, head and neck, liver or kidney cancer. The source material was CD4+ or CD8+ T cells sorted from blood, sampled in a trial of the OX40 agonist ivuxolimab. The CDR3 DNA reads TGTGCCACCGCGACTAGCGGGAGGCGCCCAGATACGCAGTATTTT. It encodes CATATSGRRPDTQYF. The full variable domain, rest sourced from reference TRBV7-2 and TRBJ2-3, is GAGVSQSPSNKVTEKGKDVELRCDPISGHTALYWYRQSLGQGLEFLIYFQGNSAPDKSGLPSDRFSAERTGGSVSTLTIQRTQQEDSAVYLCATATSGRRPDTQYFGPGTRLTVL.